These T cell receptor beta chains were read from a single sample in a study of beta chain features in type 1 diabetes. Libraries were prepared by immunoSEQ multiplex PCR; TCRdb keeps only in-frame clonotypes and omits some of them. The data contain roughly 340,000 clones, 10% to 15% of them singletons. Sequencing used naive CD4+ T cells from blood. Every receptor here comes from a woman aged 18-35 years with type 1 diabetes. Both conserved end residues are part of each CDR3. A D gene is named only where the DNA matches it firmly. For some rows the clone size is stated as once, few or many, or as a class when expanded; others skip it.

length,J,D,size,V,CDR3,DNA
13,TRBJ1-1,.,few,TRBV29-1,CSVLRVFATEAFF,TGCAGCGTTTTGAGGGTGTTTGCCACTGAAGCTTTCTTT
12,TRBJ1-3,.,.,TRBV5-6,CASSFGRNTIYF,TGTGCCAGCAGCTTCGGTCGAAACACCATATATTTT
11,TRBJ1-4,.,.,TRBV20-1,CSALSREKLFF,TGCAGTGCCTTATCTAGGGAAAAACTGTTTTTT
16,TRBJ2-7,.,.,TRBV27,CASSLQGKFVTYEQYF,TGTGCCAGCAGTTTACAGGGGAAGTTCGTCACCTACGAGCAGTACTTC
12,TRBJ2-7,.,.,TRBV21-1,CASGTGGSEQYF,TGTGCCAGCGGGACAGGGGGCTCCGAGCAGTACTTC
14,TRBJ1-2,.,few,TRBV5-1,CASSLEVRDYGYTF,TGCGCCAGCAGCTTGGAGGTGAGGGACTATGGCTACACCTTC
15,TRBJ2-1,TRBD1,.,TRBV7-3,CASSFGTGPYNEQFF,TGTGCCAGCAGCTTCGGGACAGGCCCCTACAATGAGCAGTTCTTC
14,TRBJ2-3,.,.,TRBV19,CASSLAGMTDTQYF,TGTGCCAGTAGTCTGGCGGGGATGACAGATACGCAGTATTTT
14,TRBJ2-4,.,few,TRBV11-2,CASSDQGEGDIQYF,TGTGCCAGCAGCGACCAAGGGGAAGGAGACATTCAGTACTTC
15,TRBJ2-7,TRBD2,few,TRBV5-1,CASSDPGLASYEQYF,TGCGCCAGCAGCGATCCGGGACTAGCTTCTTACGAGCAGTACTTC
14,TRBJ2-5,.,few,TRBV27,CASSLTLDLETQYF,TGTGCCAGCAGCCTGACGTTGGACTTGGAGACCCAGTACTTC
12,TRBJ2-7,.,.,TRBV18,CASSPRRGEQYF,TGTGCCAGCTCACCACGTAGGGGCGAGCAGTACTTC
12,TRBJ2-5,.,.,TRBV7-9,CASSSQAVTQYF,TGTGCCAGCAGCTCTCAGGCCGTGACCCAGTACTTC
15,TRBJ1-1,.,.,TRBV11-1,CASTTWSVPNTEAFF,TGTGCCAGCACCACTTGGTCCGTTCCGAACACTGAAGCTTTCTTT
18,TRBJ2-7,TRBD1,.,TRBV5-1,CASSYRAISGQGAYEQYF,TGCGCCAGCAGCTACCGCGCCATCTCGGGACAGGGGGCCTACGAGCAGTACTTC
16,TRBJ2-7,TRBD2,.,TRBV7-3,CASSLRGGGSSYEQYF,TGTGCCAGCAGCTTACGCGGCGGGGGAAGCTCCTACGAGCAGTACTTC
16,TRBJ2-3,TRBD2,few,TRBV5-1,CASSRTSGRAGDTQYF,TGCGCCAGCAGCCGAACTAGCGGGAGGGCGGGAGATACGCAGTATTTT
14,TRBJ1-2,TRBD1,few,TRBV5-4,CASSLGQGSYGYTF,TGTGCCAGCAGCTTGGGACAGGGGAGCTATGGCTACACCTTC
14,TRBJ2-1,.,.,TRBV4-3,CASAGGLVYNEQFF,TGCGCCAGCGCGGGCGGACTGGTCTACAATGAGCAGTTCTTC
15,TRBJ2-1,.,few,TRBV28,CASSPPGGISNEQFF,TGTGCCAGCAGTCCCCCAGGTGGTATATCCAATGAGCAGTTCTTC
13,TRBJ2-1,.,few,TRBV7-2,CASPPSRLDEQFF,TGTGCCAGCCCCCCTAGCCGTCTCGATGAGCAGTTCTTC
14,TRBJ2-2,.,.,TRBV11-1,CASSLHRATGELFF,TGTGCCAGCAGCTTACACAGGGCGACCGGGGAGCTGTTTTTT
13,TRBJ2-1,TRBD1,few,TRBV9,CASSVAQGSGQFF,TGTGCCAGCAGCGTCGCACAGGGGAGCGGACAGTTCTTC
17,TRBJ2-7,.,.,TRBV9,CASSVGQGRGASYEQYF,TGTGCCAGCAGCGTAGGGCAGGGGAGAGGGGCCTCCTACGAGCAGTACTTC
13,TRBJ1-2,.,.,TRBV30,CAWSAQVTYGYTF,TGTGCCTGGAGTGCCCAGGTTACCTATGGCTACACCTTC
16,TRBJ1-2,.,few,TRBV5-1,CASSLEVGEAFYGYTF,TGCGCCAGCAGCTTGGAGGTCGGGGAGGCCTTCTATGGCTACACCTTC
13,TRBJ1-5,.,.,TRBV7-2,CASSPDLGRAQHF,TGTGCCAGCAGCCCCGATCTGGGGCGAGCCCAGCATTTT
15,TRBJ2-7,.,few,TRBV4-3,CASSQGLRGSYEQYF,TGCGCCAGCAGCCAAGGCCTTAGGGGCTCCTACGAGCAGTACTTC
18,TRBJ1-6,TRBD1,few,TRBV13,CASSFKILIGTGASPLHF,TGTGCCAGCAGTTTTAAAATTCTTATCGGGACAGGGGCTTCACCCCTCCACTTT
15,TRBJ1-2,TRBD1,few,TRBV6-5,CASSYTGTANYGYTF,TGTGCCAGCAGTTACACCGGGACAGCTAACTATGGCTACACCTTC
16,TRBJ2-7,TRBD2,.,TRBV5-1,CASHWSPTSAGYEQYF,TGCGCCAGCCACTGGAGCCCGACTAGCGCAGGCTACGAGCAGTACTTC